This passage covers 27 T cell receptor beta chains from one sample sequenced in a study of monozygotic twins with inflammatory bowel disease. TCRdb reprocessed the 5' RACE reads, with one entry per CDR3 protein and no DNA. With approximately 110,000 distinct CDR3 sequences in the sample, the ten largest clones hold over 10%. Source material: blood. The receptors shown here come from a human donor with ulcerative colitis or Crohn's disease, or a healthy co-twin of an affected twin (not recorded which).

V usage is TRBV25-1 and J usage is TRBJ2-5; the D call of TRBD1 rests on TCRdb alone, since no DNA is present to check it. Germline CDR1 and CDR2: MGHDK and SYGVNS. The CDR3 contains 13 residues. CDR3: CASSESRGTTQYF.

The CDR3 loop reads CSARTDSYNSPLHF. This sequence joins TRBV20-1 and TRBJ1-6. The CDR3 sequence is 14 residues long. Germline assignment: CDR1 DFQATT and CDR2 SNEGSKA (reference sequence).

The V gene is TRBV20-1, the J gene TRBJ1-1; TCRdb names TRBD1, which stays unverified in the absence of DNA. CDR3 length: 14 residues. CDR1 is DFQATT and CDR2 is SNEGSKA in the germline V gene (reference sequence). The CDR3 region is CSARVPGWGTEAFF.

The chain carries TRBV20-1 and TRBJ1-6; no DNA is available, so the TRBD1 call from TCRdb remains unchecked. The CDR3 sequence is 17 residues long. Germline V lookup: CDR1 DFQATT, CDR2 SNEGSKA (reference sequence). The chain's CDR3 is CSASLGLQGALSSPLHF.

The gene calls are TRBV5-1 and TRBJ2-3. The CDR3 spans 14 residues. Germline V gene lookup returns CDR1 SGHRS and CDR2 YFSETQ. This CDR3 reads CASRGTGDTDTQYF. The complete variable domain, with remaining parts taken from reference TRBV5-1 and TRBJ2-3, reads KAGVTQTPRYLIKTRGQQVTLSCSPISGHRSVSWYQQTPGQGLQFLFEYFSETQRNKGNFPGRFSGRQFSNSRSEMNVSTLELGDSALYLCASRGTGDTDTQYFGPGTRLTVL.

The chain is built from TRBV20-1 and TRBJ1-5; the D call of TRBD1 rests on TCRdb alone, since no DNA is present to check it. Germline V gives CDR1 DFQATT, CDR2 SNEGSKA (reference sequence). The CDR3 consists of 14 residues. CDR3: CSAPPRTGDQPQHF.

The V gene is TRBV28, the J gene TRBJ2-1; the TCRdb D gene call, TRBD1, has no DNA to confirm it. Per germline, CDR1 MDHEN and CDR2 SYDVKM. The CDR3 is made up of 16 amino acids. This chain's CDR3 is CASSSLWLSSYNEQFF. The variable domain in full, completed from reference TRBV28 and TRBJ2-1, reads DVKVTQSSRYLVKRTGEKVFLECVQDMDHENMFWYRQDPGLGLRLIYFSYDVKMKEKGDIPEGYSVSREKKERFSLILESASTNQTSMYLCASSSLWLSSYNEQFFGPGTRLTVL.

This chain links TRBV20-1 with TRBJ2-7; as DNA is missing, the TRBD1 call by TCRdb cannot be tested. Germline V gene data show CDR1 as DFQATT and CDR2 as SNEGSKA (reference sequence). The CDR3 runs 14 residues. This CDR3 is CSARPGQSSYEQYF.

CDR3 amino acids: CASSRAASGGDNEQFF. The V gene is TRBV7-2, the J gene TRBJ2-1; TCRdb's D gene call, TRBD2, goes unchecked for lack of DNA. The CDR3 contains 16 residues. Looked up from germline, CDR1 is SGHTA and CDR2 is FQGNSA.

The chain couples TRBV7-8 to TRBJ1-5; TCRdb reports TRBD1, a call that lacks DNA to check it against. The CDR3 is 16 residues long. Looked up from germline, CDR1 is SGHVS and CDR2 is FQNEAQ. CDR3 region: CASSLFSRGSNQPQHF.

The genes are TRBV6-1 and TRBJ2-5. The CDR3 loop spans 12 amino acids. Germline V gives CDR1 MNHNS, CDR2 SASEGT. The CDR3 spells CASSAQVETQYF.

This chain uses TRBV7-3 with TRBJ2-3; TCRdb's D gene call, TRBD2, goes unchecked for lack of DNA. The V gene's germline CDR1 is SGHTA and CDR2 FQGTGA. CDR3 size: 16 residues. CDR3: CASSLGREGQTDTQYF. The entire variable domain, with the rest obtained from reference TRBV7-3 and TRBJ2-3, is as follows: GAGVSQTPSNKVTEKGKYVELRCDPISGHTALYWYRQSLGQGPEFLIYFQGTGAADDSGLPNDRFFAVRPEGSVSTLKIQRTERGDSAVYLCASSLGREGQTDTQYFGPGTRLTVL.

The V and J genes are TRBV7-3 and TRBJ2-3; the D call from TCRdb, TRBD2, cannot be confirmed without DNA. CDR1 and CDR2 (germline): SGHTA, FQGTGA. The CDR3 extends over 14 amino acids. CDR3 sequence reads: CASSPYTAGDTQYF.

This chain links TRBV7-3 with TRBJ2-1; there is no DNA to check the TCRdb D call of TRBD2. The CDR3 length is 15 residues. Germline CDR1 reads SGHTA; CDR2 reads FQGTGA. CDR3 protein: CASSFSGGSSGEQFF.

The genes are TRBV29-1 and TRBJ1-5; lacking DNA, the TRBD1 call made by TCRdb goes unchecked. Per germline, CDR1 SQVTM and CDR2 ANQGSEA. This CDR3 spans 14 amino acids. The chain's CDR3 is CSVGKGAGNQPQHF.

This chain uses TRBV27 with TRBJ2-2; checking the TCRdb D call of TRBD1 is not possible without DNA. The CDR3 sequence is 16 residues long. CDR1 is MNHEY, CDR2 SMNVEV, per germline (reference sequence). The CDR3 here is CASSLSGASNTGELFF.

The CDR3 here is CGSSRLSGDEQYF. The chain is built from TRBV3-1 and TRBJ2-7; TCRdb lists TRBD1, though no DNA is available to test this call. Germline V gene lookup returns CDR1 LGHDT and CDR2 YNNKEL (reference sequence). The CDR3 consists of 13 residues.

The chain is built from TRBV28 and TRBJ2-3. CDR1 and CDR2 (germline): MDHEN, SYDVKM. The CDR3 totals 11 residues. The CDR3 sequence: CASSQLDTQYF.

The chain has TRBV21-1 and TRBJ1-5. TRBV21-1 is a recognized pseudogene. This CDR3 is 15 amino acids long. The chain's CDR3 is CASSNPTVCNQPQHF.

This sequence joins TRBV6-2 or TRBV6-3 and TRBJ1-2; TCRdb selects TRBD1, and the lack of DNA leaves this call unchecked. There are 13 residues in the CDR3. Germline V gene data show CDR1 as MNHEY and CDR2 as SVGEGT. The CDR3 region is CASTPGASYGYTF.

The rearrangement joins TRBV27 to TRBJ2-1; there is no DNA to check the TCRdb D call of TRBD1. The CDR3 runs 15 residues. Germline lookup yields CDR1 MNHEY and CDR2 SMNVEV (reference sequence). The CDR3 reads CASSLSETGLHEQFF.

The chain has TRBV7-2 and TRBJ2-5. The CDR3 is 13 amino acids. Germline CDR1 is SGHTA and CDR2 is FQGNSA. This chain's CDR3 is CASSFIGQETQYF.

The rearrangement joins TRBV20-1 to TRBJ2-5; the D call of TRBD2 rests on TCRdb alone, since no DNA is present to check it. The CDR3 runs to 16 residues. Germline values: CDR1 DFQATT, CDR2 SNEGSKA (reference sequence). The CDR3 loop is CSARDRGRGVRETQYF.

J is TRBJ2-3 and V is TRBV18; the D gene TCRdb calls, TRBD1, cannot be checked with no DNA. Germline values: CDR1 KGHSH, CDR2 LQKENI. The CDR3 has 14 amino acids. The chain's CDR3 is CASSPTTGADTQYF.

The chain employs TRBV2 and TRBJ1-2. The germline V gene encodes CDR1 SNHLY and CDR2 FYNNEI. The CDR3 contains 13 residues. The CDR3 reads CASSDGPSYGYTF.

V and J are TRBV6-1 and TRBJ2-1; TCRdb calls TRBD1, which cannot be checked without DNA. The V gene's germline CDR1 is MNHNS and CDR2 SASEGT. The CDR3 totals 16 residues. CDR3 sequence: CASSVTGWDSVNEQFF.

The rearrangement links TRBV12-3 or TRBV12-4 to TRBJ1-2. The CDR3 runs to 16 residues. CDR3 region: CASSPTRREESYGYTF.